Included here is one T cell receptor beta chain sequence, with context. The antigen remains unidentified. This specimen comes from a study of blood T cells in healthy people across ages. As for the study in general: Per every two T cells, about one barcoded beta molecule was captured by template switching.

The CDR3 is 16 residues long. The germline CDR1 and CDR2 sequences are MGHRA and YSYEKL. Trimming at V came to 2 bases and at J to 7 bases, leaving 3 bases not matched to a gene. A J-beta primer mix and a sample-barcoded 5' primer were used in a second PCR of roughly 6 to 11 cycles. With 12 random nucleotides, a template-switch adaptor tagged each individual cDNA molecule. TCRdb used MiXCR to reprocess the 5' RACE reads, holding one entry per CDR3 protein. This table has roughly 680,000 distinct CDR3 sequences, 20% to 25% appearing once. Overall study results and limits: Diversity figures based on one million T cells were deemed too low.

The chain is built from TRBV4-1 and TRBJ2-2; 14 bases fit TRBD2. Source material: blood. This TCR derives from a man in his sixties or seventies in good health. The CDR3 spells CASSQRLAGGLGELFF. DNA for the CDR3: TGCGCCAGCAGCCAACGACTAGCGGGAGGGCTCGGGGAGCTGTTTTTT.